Listed below are T cell receptor beta chains from one sample, sequenced in a study of T cell responses to AZD1222 COVID-19 vaccine. Only in-frame clones appear in the TCRdb table, and some are missing; sequencing was by immunoSEQ multiplex PCR. Among hundreds of thousands of clones listed, 93% were seen once. This specimen consisted of peripheral blood, obtained on day 0 of MenACWY control vaccination. The receptors were sampled from an adult in good health. Both conserved end residues are part of each CDR3. A D gene is named only where the DNA matches it firmly. Rows may omit the clone size; those that give it use once, few, many or a size class.

CDR3 length: 15; D gene: -; V gene: TRBV27; clone size: -; J gene: TRBJ1-6; CDR3 DNA: TGTGCCAGCAGTTTATCGGACCAGGGCGGATCACCCCTCCACTTT; CDR3 protein: CASSLSDQGGSPLHF
CDR3 length: 13; D gene: -; V gene: TRBV29-1; clone size: -; J gene: TRBJ2-2; CDR3 DNA: TGCAGCGTTGGAGAGGGGCGGACCGGGGAGCTGTTTTTT; CDR3 protein: CSVGEGRTGELFF
CDR3 length: 14; D gene: -; V gene: TRBV7-2; clone size: -; J gene: TRBJ1-5; CDR3 DNA: TGTGCCAGCAGCCCCGTCTCAGGGGATCAGCCCCAGCATTTT; CDR3 protein: CASSPVSGDQPQHF
CDR3 length: 14; D gene: -; V gene: TRBV18; clone size: -; J gene: TRBJ2-7; CDR3 DNA: TGTGCCAGCTCACCAGGGGGCACCCCCTACGAGCAGTACTTC; CDR3 protein: CASSPGGTPYEQYF
CDR3 length: 13; D gene: -; V gene: TRBV6-5; clone size: -; J gene: TRBJ1-1; CDR3 DNA: TGTGCCAGCAGTTACTCTCGGGGCACTGAAGCTTTCTTT; CDR3 protein: CASSYSRGTEAFF
CDR3 length: 15; D gene: TRBD1; V gene: TRBV18; clone size: -; J gene: TRBJ1-2; CDR3 DNA: TGTGCCAGCTCACCACCACGTGGACAGGGGGCTGGCTACACCTTC; CDR3 protein: CASSPPRGQGAGYTF
CDR3 length: 15; D gene: -; V gene: TRBV6-2/TRBV6-3; clone size: -; J gene: TRBJ1-6; CDR3 DNA: TGTGCCAGCAGTTATTCGGGACGGGGAAATTCACCCCTCCACTTT; CDR3 protein: CASSYSGRGNSPLHF
CDR3 length: 14; D gene: TRBD2; V gene: TRBV27; clone size: -; J gene: TRBJ2-1; CDR3 DNA: TGTGCCAGCAGTTTCGGGGGGGCCGGCAATGAGCAGTTCTTC; CDR3 protein: CASSFGGAGNEQFF
CDR3 length: 14; D gene: -; V gene: TRBV4-3; clone size: -; J gene: TRBJ1-6; CDR3 DNA: TGCGCCAGCAGCCGAGGGGCAGAACAATCACCCCTCCACTTT; CDR3 protein: CASSRGAEQSPLHF
CDR3 length: 16; D gene: TRBD2; V gene: TRBV10-3; clone size: -; J gene: TRBJ2-3; CDR3 DNA: TGTGCCATCAGTGGGGGGGGGAAGGTGAGCACAGATACGCAGTATTTT; CDR3 protein: CAISGGGKVSTDTQYF
CDR3 length: 14; D gene: -; V gene: TRBV6-5; clone size: -; J gene: TRBJ1-1; CDR3 DNA: TGTGCCAGCAGTTACTCCCACAGGGTGGGGGAGGCTTTCTTT; CDR3 protein: CASSYSHRVGEAFF
CDR3 length: 16; D gene: -; V gene: TRBV4-1; clone size: -; J gene: TRBJ1-2; CDR3 DNA: TGCGCCAGCAGCCAAGATCAGGGCAGAGCTAACTATGGCTACACCTTC; CDR3 protein: CASSQDQGRANYGYTF
CDR3 length: 14; D gene: -; V gene: TRBV19; clone size: -; J gene: TRBJ1-1; CDR3 DNA: TGTGCCAGTAGTATTGGGTACAGCCGCCCTGAAGCTTTCTTT; CDR3 protein: CASSIGYSRPEAFF
CDR3 length: 14; D gene: -; V gene: TRBV7-2; clone size: -; J gene: TRBJ2-7; CDR3 DNA: TGTGCCAGCAGCTTAAGCCCGACCTTAGGGGAGCAGTACTTC; CDR3 protein: CASSLSPTLGEQYF
CDR3 length: 18; D gene: -; V gene: TRBV4-2; clone size: -; J gene: TRBJ1-2; CDR3 DNA: TGTGCCAGCAGCAAACGGGACCTCCTGGGGGACCTAAACTATGGCTACACCTTC; CDR3 protein: CASSKRDLLGDLNYGYTF
CDR3 length: 14; D gene: -; V gene: TRBV5-4; clone size: once; J gene: TRBJ2-7; CDR3 DNA: TGTGCCAGCAGCGTCCAGGGCGCAAACTACGAGCAGTACTTC; CDR3 protein: CASSVQGANYEQYF
CDR3 length: 15; D gene: -; V gene: TRBV19; clone size: -; J gene: TRBJ2-3; CDR3 DNA: TGTGCCAGTACCTACGCCGGGGGACCTACAGATACGCAGTATTTT; CDR3 protein: CASTYAGGPTDTQYF
CDR3 length: 12; D gene: -; V gene: TRBV7-9; clone size: -; J gene: TRBJ2-7; CDR3 DNA: TGTGCCAGCAGCTTAGCGCCCCCCGAGCAGTACTTC; CDR3 protein: CASSLAPPEQYF
CDR3 length: 13; D gene: -; V gene: TRBV7-3; clone size: few; J gene: TRBJ1-1; CDR3 DNA: TGTGCCAGCAGTTTCCAGGAGAACACTGAAGCTTTCTTT; CDR3 protein: CASSFQENTEAFF
CDR3 length: 13; D gene: -; V gene: TRBV7-8; clone size: -; J gene: TRBJ1-4; CDR3 DNA: TGTGCCAGCAGCTTAGACAGCTTTGTAAAACTGTTTTTT; CDR3 protein: CASSLDSFVKLFF
CDR3 length: 14; D gene: TRBD2; V gene: TRBV27; clone size: -; J gene: TRBJ2-5; CDR3 DNA: TGTGCCAGCAGTTCGAGGAGCGGGGGGGAGACCCAGTACTTC; CDR3 protein: CASSSRSGGETQYF
CDR3 length: 14; D gene: -; V gene: TRBV27; clone size: -; J gene: TRBJ2-3; CDR3 DNA: TGTGCCAGCAGTTTCGCCACTATCGCAGATACGCAGTATTTT; CDR3 protein: CASSFATIADTQYF
CDR3 length: 14; D gene: -; V gene: TRBV18; clone size: -; J gene: TRBJ1-2; CDR3 DNA: -; CDR3 protein: CASSPPNDYGYTFF
CDR3 length: 13; D gene: TRBD1; V gene: TRBV4-3; clone size: -; J gene: TRBJ1-6; CDR3 DNA: TGCGCCAGCAGTGACAGGGAGAATTCACCCCTCCACTTT; CDR3 protein: CASSDRENSPLHF
CDR3 length: 13; D gene: -; V gene: TRBV27; clone size: once; J gene: TRBJ2-3; CDR3 DNA: TGTGCCAGCAGTTTTAGTGGGGGAGATACGCAGTATTTT; CDR3 protein: CASSFSGGDTQYF
CDR3 length: 16; D gene: -; V gene: TRBV24-1; clone size: -; J gene: TRBJ1-5; CDR3 DNA: TGTGCCACCAGTGACCCCCGGCTAGGTCCGGGTCAGCCCCAGCATTTT; CDR3 protein: CATSDPRLGPGQPQHF
CDR3 length: 12; D gene: -; V gene: TRBV5-1; clone size: -; J gene: TRBJ2-3; CDR3 DNA: TGCGCCAGCAGTTGGGCAACAGATACGCAGTATTTT; CDR3 protein: CASSWATDTQYF